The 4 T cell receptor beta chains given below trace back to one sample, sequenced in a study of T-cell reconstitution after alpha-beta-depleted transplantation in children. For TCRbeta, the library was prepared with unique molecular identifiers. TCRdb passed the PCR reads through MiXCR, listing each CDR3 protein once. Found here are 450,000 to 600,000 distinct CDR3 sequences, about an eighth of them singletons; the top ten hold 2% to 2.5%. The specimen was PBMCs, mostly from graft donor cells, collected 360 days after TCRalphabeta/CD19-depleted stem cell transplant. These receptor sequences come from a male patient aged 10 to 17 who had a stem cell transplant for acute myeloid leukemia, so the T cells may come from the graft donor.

The CDR3, as DNA: TGTGCCAGCAGTCCACGGGACAGCCCAGTCGGATTCGGGCACTACGAGCAGTACTTC. Encoded protein: CASSPRDSPVGFGHYEQYF. The V gene is TRBV6-2 or TRBV6-3, the J gene TRBJ2-7; 7 nucleotides align to TRBD1. The germline V gene encodes CDR1 MNHEY and CDR2 SVGEGT. The CDR3 runs to 19 residues. V shed 5 bases and J 3 bases; nucleotides not matched to a gene: 22.

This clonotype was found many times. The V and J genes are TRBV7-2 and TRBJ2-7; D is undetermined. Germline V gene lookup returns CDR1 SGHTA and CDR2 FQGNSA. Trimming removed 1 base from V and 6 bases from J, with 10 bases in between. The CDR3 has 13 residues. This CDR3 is CASSLGLRFEQYF. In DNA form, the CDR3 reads TGTGCCAGCAGCTTAGGGCTCCGCTTCGAGCAGTACTTC.

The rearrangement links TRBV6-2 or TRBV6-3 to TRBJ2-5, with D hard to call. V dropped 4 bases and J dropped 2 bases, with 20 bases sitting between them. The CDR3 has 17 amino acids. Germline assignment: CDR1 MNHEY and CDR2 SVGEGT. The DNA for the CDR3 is TGTGCCAGCAGTTTCACGCCCGAAAGAGGACGGCAAGAGACCCAGTACTTC. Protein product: CASSFTPERGRQETQYF.

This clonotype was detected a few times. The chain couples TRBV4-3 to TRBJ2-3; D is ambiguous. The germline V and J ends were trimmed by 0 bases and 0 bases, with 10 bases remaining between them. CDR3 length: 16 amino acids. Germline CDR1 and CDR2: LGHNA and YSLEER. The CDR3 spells CASSQDSPSSTDTQYF. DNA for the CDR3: TGCGCCAGCAGCCAAGATTCGCCGTCCAGCACAGATACGCAGTATTTT.